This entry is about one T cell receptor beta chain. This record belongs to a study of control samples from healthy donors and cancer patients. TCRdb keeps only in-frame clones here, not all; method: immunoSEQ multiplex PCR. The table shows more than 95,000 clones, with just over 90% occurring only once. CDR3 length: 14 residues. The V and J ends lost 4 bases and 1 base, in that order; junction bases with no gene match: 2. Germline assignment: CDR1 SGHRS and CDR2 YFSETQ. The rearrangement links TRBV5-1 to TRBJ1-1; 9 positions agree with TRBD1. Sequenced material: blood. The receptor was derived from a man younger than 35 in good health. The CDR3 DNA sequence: TGCGCCAGCAGCCTGGACAGGGGGAACACTGAAGCTTTCTTT. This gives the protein CASSLDRGNTEAFF.